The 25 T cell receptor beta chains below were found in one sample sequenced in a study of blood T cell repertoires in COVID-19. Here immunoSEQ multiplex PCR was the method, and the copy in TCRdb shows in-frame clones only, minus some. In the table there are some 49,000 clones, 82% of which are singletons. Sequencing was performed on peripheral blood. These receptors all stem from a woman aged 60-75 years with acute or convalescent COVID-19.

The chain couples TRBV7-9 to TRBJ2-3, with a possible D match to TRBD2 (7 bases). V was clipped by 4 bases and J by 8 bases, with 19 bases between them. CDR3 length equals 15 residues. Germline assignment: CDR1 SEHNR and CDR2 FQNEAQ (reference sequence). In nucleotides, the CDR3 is TGTGCCAGCAGCTACTCGGGGGGCGGAAAAGGTACGCAGTATTTT. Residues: CASSYSGGGKGTQYF.

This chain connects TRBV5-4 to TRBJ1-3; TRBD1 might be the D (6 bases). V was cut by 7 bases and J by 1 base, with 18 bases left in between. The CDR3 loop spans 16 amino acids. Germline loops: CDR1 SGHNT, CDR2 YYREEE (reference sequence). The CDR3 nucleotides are TGTGCCAGCGGACGAGGGGGGGCAAGGTCTGGAAACACCATATATTTT. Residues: CASGRGGARSGNTIYF.

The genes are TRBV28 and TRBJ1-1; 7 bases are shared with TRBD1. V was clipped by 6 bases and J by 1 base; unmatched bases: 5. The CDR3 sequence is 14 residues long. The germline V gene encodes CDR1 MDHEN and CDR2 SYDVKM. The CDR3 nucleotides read TGTGCCAGCAGAGAAGGGGGCGCGAACACTGAAGCTTTCTTT. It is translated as CASREGGANTEAFF.

In nucleotides, the CDR3 is TGTGCCAGCAGGACAGGGGTGGGCACTGAAGCTTTCTTT. Amino acids: CASRTGVGTEAFF. This chain joins TRBV6-5 and TRBJ1-1; 8 bases align to TRBD1. CDR1 is MNHEY and CDR2 is SVGAGI in the germline V gene. The CDR3 has 13 residues. With V trimmed by 6 bases and J by 4 bases, 4 bases remained unmatched.

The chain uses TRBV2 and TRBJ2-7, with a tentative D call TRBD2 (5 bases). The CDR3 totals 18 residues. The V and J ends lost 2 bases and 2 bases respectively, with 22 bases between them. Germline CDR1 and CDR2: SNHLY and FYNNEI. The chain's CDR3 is CASSEPQPLGGQPYEQYF. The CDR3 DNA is TGTGCCAGCAGTGAACCCCAACCGCTGGGCGGGCAGCCCTACGAGCAGTACTTC. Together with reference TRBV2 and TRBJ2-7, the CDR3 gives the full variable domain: EPEVTQTPSHQVTQMGQEVILRCVPISNHLYFYWYRQILGQKVEFLVSFYNNEISEKSEIFDDQFSVERPDGSNFTLKIRSTKLEDSAMYFCASSEPQPLGGQPYEQYFGPGTRLTVT.

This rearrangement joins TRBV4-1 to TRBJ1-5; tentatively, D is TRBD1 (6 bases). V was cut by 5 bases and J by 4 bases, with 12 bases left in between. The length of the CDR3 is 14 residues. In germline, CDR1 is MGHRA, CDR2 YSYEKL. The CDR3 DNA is TGCGCCAGCAGCTTCCCGGGACAAAATCAGCCCCAGCATTTT. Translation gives CASSFPGQNQPQHF.

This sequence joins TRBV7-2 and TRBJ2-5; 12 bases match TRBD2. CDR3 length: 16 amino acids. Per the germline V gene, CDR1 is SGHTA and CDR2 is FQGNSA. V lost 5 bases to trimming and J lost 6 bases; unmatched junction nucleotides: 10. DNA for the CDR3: TGTGCCAGCAGCATAAGAGCTAGCGGGGGGGCGAAGACCCAGTACTTC. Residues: CASSIRASGGAKTQYF.

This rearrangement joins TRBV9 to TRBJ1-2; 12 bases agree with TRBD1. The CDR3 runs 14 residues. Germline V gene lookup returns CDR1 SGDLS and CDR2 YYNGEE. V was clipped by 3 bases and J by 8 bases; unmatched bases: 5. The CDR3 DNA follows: TGTGCCAGCAGCGCGGGACAGGGGGCGAAGGGCTACACCTTC. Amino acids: CASSAGQGAKGYTF.

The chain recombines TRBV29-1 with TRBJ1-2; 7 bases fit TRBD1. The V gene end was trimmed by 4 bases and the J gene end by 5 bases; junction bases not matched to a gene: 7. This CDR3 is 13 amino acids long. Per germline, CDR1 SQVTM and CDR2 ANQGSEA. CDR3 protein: CSVGQGSKYGYTF. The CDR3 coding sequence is TGCAGCGTTGGACAGGGCTCGAAGTATGGCTACACCTTC.

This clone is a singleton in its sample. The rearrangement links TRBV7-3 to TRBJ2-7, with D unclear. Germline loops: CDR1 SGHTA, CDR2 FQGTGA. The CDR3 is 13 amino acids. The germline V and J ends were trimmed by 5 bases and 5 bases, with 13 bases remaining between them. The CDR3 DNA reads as TGTGCCAGCAGCCCGGCGAGAGGAAACGAGCAGTACTTC. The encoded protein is CASSPARGNEQYF.

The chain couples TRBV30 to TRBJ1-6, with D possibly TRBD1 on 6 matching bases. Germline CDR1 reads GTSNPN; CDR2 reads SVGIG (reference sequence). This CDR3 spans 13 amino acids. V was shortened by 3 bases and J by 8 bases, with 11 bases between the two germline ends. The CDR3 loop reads CAWRGAQHSPLHF. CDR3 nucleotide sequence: TGTGCCTGGAGGGGGGCTCAGCATTCACCCCTCCACTTT.

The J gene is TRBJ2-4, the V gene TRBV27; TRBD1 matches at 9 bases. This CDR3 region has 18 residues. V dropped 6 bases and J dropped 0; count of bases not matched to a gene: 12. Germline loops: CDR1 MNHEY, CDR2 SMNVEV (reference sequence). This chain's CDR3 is CASSADRGVSKAKNIQYF. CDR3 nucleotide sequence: TGTGCCAGCAGCGCGGACAGGGGCGTTAGTAAAGCCAAAAACATTCAGTACTTC.

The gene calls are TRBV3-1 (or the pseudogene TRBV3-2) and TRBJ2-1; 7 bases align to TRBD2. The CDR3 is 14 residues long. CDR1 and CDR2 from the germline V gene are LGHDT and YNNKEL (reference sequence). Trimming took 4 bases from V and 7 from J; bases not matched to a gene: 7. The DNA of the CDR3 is TGTGCCAGCAGCCCTGGGGACTATGGGAATGAGCAGTTCTTC. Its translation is CASSPGDYGNEQFF.

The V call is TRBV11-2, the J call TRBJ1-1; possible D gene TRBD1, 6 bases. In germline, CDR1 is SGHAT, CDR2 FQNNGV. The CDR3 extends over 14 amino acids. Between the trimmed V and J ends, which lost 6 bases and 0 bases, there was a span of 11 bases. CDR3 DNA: TGTGCCAGCAGACAAGGACAGATGAACACTGAAGCTTTCTTT. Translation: CASRQGQMNTEAFF.

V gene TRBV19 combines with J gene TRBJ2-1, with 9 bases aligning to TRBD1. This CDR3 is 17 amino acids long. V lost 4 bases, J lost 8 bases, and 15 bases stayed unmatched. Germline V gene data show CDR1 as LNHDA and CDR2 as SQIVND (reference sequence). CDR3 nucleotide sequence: TGTGCCAGTAGTACCCTACCCGGGACAGGGTCCCGGGATGAGCAGTTCTTC. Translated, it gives CASSTLPGTGSRDEQFF.

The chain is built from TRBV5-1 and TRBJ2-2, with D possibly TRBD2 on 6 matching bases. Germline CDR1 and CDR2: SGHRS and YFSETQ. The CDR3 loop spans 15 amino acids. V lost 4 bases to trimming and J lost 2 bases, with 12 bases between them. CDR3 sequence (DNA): TGCGCCAGCAGCCACGGACTATCTAACACCGGGGAGCTGTTTTTT. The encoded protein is CASSHGLSNTGELFF.

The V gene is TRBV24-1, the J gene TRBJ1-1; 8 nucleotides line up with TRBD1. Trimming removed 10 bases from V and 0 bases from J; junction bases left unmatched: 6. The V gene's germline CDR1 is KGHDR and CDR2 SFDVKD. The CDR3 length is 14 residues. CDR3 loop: CATPDRVMNTEAFF. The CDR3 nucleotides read TGTGCCACTCCGGACAGGGTGATGAACACTGAAGCTTTCTTT.

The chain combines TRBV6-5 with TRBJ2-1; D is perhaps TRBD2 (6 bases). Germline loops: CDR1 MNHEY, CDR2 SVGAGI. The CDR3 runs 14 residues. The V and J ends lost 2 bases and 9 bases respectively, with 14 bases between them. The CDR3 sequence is CASSYDSTRLEQFF. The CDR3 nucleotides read TGTGCCAGCAGTTACGATTCGACTAGACTTGAGCAGTTCTTC.

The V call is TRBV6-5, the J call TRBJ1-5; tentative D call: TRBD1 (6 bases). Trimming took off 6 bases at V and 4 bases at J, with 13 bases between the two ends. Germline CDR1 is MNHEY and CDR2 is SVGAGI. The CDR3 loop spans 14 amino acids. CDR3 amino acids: CASRLGATNQPQHF. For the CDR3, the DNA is TGTGCCAGCAGGTTGGGGGCGACGAATCAGCCCCAGCATTTT.

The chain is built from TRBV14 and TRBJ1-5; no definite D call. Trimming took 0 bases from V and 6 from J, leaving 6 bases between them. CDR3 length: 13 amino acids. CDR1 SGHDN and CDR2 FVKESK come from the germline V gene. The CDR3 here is CASSQDRGQPQHF. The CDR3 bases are TGTGCCAGCAGCCAAGATCGCGGTCAGCCCCAGCATTTT.

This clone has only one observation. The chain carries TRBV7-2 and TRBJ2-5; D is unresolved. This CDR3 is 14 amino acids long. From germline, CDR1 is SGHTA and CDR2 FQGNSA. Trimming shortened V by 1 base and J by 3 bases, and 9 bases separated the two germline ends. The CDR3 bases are TGTGCCAGCAGCTTAGTTCCAGGAAAAGAGACCCAGTACTTC. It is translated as CASSLVPGKETQYF.

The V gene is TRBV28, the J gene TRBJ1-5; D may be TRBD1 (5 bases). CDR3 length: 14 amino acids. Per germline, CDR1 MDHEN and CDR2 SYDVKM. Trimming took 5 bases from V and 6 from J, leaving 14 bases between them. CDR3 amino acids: CASSGHPGGQPQHF. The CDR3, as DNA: TGTGCCAGCAGTGGACATCCCGGGGGTCAGCCCCAGCATTTT.

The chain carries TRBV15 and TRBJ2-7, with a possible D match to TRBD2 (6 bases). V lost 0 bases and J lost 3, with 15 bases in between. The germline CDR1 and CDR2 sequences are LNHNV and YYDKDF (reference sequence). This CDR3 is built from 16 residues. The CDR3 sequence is CATSRDGYRGNYEQYF. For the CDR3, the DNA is TGTGCCACCAGCAGAGACGGATATCGGGGGAACTACGAGCAGTACTTC.

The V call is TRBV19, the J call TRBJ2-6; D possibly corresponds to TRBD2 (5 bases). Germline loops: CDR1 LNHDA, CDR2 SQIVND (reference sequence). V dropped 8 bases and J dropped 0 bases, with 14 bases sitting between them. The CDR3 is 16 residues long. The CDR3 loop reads CASRGSGGSGANVLTF. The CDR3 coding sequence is TGTGCCAGTCGTGGGAGTGGCGGCTCTGGGGCCAACGTCCTGACTTTC.

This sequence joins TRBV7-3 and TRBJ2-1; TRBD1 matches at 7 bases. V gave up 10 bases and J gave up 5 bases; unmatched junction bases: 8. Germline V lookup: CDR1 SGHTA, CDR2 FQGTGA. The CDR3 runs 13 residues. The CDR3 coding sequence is TGTGCCACAGGGACAGAGAATCACAATGAGCAGTTCTTC. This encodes CATGTENHNEQFF.